This T cell receptor (beta chain) was retrieved from a study of a mutant IDH1 vaccine in newly diagnosed glioma. Across the whole study: Eight vaccine doses were administered to patients at weeks 1, 3, 5, 7, 11, 15, 19 and 23. The treated group averaged about 41 years old and was about 60% male, approximately 38% female. Antecedent treatment encompassed radiotherapy, temozolomide, or their combination; the majority received both.

Germline V gene lookup returns CDR1 LNHDA and CDR2 SQIVND (reference sequence). With V trimmed by 7 bases and J by 6 bases, 14 bases remained unmatched. There are 15 residues in the CDR3. Of note for this clone: Its antigen is not identified.

As for time point: week 5, during vaccination. The investigators gave 300 ug of mutant IDH1 20-mer peptide in each vaccine dose, together with topical imiquimod. Profiling relied on immunoSEQ multiplex PCR, and the TCRdb table lists in-frame clones only, not all of them. This table holds 49,000 or so clones, 78% found once. The sequence came from a woman aged 40 to 55 with glioma. Sequencing was performed on PBMCs, taken from a glioma patient whose treatment included an IDH1 peptide vaccine. This chain uses TRBV19 with TRBJ1-2, with 7 bases that match TRBD1. In nucleotides, the CDR3 is TGTGCCAGTAACCCCGGGGACAGACCCTGGAATGGCTACACCTTC. This sequence encodes CASNPGDRPWNGYTF.